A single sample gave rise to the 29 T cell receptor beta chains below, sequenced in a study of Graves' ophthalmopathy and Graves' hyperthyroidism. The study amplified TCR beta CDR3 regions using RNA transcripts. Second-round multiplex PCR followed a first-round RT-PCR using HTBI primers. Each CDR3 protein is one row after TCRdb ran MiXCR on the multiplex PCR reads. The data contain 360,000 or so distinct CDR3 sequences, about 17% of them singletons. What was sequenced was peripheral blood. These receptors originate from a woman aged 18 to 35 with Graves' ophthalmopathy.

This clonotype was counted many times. CDR3 region: CASRRDLAQPQHF. CDR3 nucleotides: TGTGCCAGCAGGCGGGACCTGGCTCAGCCCCAGCATTTT. J is TRBJ1-5 and V is TRBV12-3 or TRBV12-4; D possibly corresponds to TRBD1 (5 bases). The CDR3 runs 13 residues. V gave up 6 bases and J gave up 6 bases, with 12 bases separating them.

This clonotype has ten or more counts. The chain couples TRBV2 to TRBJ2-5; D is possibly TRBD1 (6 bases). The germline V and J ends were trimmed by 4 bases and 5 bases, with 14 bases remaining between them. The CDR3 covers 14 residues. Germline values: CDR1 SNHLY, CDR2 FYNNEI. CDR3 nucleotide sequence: TGTGCCAGCAGTGGACATACAGGGACGGAGACCCAGTACTTC. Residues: CASSGHTGTETQYF.

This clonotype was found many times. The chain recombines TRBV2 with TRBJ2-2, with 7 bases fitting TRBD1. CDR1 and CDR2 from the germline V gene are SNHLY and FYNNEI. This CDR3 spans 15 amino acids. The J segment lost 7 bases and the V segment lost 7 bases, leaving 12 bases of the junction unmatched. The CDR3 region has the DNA TGTGCCAGCAAAGATAGAGGACAGGCTGGCGGGGAGCTGTTTTTT. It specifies CASKDRGQAGGELFF.

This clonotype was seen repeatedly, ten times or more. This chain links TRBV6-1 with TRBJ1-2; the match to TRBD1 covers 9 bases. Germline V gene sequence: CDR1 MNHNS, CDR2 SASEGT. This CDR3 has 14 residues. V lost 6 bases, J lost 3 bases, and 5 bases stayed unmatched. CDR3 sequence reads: CASSAQGAHYGYTF. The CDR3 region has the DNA TGTGCCAGCAGCGCACAGGGGGCTCACTATGGCTACACCTTC.

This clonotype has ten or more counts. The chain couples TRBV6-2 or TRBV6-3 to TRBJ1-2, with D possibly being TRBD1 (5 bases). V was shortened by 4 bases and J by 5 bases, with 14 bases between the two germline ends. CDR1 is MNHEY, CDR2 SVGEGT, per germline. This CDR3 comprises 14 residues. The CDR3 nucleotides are TGTGCCAGCAGTTCAGGGAGGAAGGATTATGGCTACACCTTC. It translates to CASSSGRKDYGYTF.

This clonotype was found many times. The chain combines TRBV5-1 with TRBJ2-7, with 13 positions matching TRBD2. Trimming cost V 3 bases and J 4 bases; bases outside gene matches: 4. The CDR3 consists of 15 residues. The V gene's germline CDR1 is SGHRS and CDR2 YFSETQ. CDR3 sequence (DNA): TGCGCCAGCAGCTGGACTAGCGGGAGTCGGTACGAGCAGTACTTC. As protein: CASSWTSGSRYEQYF. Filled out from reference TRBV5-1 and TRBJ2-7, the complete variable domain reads KAGVTQTPRYLIKTRGQQVTLSCSPISGHRSVSWYQQTPGQGLQFLFEYFSETQRNKGNFPGRFSGRQFSNSRSEMNVSTLELGDSALYLCASSWTSGSRYEQYFGPGTRLTVT.

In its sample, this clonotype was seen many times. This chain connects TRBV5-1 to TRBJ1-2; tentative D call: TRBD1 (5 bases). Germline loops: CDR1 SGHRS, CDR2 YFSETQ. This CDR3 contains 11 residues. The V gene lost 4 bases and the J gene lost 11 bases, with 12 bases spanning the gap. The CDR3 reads CASSLVGEYTF. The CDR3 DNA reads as TGCGCCAGCAGCCTGGTGGGGGAATACACCTTC.

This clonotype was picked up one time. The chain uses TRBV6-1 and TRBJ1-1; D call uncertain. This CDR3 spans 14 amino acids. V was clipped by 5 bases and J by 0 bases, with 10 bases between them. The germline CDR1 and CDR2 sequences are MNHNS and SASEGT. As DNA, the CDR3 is TGTGCCAGCAGTACCAGGACGGTGAACACTGAAGCTTTCTTT. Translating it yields CASSTRTVNTEAFF.

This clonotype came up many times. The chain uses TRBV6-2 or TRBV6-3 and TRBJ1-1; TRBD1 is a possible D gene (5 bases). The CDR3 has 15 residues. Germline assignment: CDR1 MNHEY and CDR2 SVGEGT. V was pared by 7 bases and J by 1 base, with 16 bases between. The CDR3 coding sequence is TGTGCCAGCACCGCAAGGGCAGGGTGGAACACTGAAGCTTTCTTT. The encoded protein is CASTARAGWNTEAFF.

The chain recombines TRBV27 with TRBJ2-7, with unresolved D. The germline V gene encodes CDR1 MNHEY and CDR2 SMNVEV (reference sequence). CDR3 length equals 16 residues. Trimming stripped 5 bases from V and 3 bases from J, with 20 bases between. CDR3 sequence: CASSNLAYGSNYEQYF. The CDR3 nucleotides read TGTGCCAGCAGTAACCTGGCGTACGGTTCCAACTACGAGCAGTACTTC.

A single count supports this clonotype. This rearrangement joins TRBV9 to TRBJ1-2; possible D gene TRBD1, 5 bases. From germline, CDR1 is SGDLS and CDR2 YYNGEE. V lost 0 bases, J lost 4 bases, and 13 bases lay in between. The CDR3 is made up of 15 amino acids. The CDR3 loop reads CASSVGWGFSYGYTF. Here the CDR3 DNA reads TGTGCCAGCAGCGTAGGGTGGGGGTTTAGCTATGGCTACACCTTC.

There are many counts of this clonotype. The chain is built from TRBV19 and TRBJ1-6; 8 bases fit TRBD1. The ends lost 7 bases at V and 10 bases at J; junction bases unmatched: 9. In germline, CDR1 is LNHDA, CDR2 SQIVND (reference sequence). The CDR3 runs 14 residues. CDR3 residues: CASNPQGAGSPLHF. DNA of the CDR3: TGTGCCAGTAACCCCCAGGGGGCAGGATCACCCCTCCACTTT. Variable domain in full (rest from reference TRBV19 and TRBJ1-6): DGGITQSPKYLFRKEGQNVTLSCEQNLNHDAMYWYRQDPGQGLRLIYYSQIVNDFQKGDIAEGYSVSREKKESFPLTVTSAQKNPTAFYLCASNPQGAGSPLHFGNGTRLTVT.

The CDR3 here is CASSPGLASLGYGYTF. In DNA, the CDR3 is TGTGCCAGCAGTCCTGGTTTGGCCTCCTTGGGCTATGGCTACACCTTC. The gene calls are TRBV12-3 or TRBV12-4 and TRBJ1-2; no definite D call. Between the trimmed V and J ends, which lost 5 bases and 4 bases, there was a span of 20 bases. The CDR3 covers 16 residues.

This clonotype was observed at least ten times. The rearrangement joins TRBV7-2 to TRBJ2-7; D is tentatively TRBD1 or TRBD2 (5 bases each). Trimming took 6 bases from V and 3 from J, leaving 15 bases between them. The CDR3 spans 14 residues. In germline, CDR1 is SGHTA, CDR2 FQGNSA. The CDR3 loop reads CASSPDLTVYEQYF. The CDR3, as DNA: TGTGCCAGCAGTCCGGACTTGACAGTCTACGAGCAGTACTTC. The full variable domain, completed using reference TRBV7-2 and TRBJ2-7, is GAGVSQSPSNKVTEKGKDVELRCDPISGHTALYWYRQSLGQGLEFLIYFQGNSAPDKSGLPSDRFSAERTGGSVSTLTIQRTQQEDSAVYLCASSPDLTVYEQYFGPGTRLTVT.

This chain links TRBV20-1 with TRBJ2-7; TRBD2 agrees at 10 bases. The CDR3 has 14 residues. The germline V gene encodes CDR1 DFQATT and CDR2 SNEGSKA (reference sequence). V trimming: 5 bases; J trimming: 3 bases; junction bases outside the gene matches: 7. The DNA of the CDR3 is TGCAGTGCTGGGTCTAGCGGGAGCCTCTACGAGCAGTACTTC. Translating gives CSAGSSGSLYEQYF.

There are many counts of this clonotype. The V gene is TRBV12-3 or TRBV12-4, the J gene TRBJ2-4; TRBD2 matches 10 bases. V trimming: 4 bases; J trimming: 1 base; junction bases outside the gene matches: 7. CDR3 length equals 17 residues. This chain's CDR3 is CASSWTLAGDAKNIQYF. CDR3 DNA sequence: TGTGCCAGCAGTTGGACCCTAGCGGGAGATGCCAAAAACATTCAGTACTTC.

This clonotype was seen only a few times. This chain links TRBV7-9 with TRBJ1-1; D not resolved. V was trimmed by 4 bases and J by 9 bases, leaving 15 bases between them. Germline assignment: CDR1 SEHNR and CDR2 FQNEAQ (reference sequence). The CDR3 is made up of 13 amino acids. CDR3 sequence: CASSSPSGVKAFF. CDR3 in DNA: TGTGCCAGCAGCTCTCCCTCTGGGGTGAAAGCTTTCTTT.

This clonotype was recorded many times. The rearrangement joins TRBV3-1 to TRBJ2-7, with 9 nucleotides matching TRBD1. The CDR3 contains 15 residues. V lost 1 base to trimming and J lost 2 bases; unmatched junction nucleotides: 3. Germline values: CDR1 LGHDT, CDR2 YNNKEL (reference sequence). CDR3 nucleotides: TGTGCCAGCAGCCAAGCCGGGACAGGGACCTACGAGCAGTACTTC. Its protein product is CASSQAGTGTYEQYF.

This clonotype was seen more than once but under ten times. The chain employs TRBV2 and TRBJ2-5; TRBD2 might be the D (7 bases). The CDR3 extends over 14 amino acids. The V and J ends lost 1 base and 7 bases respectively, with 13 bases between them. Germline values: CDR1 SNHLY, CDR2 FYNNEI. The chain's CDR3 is CASSEEAGAGTQYF. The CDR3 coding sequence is TGTGCCAGCAGTGAAGAGGCGGGGGCGGGGACCCAGTACTTC. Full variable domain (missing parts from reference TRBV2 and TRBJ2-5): EPEVTQTPSHQVTQMGQEVILRCVPISNHLYFYWYRQILGQKVEFLVSFYNNEISEKSEIFDDQFSVERPDGSNFTLKIRSTKLEDSAMYFCASSEEAGAGTQYFGPGTRLLVL.

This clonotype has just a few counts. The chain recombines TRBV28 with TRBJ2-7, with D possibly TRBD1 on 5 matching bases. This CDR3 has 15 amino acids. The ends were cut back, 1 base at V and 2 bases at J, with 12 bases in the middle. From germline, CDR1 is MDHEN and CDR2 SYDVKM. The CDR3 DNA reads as TGTGCCAGCAGTTTATACGGTCAGGGAACCTACGAGCAGTACTTC. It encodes CASSLYGQGTYEQYF.

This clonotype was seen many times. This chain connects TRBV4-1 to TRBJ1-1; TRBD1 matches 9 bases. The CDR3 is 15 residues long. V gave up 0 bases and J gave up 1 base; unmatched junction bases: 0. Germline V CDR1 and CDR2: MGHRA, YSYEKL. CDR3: CASSQEDRGNTEAFF. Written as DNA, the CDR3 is TGCGCCAGCAGCCAAGAGGACAGGGGGAACACTGAAGCTTTCTTT.

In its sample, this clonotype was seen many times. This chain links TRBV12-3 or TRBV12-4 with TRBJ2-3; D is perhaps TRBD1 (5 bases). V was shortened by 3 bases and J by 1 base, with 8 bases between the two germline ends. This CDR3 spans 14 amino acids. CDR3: CASSFLGGTDTQYF. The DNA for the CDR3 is TGTGCCAGCAGTTTTCTAGGGGGCACAGATACGCAGTATTTT.

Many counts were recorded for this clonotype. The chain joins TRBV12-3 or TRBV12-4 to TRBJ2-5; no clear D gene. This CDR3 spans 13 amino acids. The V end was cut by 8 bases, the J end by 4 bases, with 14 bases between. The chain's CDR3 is CASAHGPAETQYF. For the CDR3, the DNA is TGTGCCAGCGCCCATGGTCCAGCAGAGACCCAGTACTTC.

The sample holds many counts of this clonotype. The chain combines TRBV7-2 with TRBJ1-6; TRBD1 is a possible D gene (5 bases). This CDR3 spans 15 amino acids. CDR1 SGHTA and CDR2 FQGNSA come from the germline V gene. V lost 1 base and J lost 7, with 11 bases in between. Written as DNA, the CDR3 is TGTGCCAGCAGCTTAGAGTGGGGGGGGAATTCACCCCTCCACTTT. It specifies CASSLEWGGNSPLHF.

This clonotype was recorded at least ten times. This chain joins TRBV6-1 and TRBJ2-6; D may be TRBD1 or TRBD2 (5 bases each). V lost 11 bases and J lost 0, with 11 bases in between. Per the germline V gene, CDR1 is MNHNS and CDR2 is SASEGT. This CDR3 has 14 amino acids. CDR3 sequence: CAGGPFSGANVLTF. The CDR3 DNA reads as TGTGCCGGGGGTCCGTTCTCTGGGGCCAACGTCCTGACTTTC.

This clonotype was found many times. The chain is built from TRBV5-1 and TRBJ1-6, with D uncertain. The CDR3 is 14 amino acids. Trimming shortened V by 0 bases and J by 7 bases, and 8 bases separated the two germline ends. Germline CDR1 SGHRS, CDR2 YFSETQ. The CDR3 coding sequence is TGCGCCAGCAGCTTGGAAGGAGGAAATTCACCCCTCCACTTT. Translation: CASSLEGGNSPLHF.

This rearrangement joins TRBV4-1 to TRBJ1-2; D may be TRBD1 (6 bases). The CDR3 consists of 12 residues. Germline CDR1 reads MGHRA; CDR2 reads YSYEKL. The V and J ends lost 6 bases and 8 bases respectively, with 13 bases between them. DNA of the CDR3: TGCGCCAGCAGTAACAGGGTAAAAGGCTACACCTTC. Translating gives CASSNRVKGYTF.

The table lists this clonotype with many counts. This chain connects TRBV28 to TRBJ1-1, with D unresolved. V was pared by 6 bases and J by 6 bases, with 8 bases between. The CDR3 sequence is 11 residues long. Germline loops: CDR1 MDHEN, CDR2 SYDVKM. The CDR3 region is CASSRRSEAFF. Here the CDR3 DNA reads TGTGCCAGCAGCCGGAGGTCTGAAGCTTTCTTT. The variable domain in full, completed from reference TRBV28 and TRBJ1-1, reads DVKVTQSSRYLVKRTGEKVFLECVQDMDHENMFWYRQDPGLGLRLIYFSYDVKMKEKGDIPEGYSVSREKKERFSLILESASTNQTSMYLCASSRRSEAFFGQGTRLTVV.

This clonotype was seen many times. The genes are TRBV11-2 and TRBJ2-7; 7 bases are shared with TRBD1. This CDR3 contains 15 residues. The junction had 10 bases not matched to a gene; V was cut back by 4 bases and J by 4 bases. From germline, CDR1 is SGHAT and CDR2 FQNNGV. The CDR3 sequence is CASSSRQGLGYEQYF. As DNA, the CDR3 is TGTGCCAGCAGCTCCCGACAGGGCCTGGGTTACGAGCAGTACTTC. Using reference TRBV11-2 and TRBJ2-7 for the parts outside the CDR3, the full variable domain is EAGVAQSPRYKIIEKRQSVAFWCNPISGHATLYWYQQILGQGPKLLIQFQNNGVVDDSQLPKDRFSAERLKGVDSTLKIQPAKLEDSAVYLCASSSRQGLGYEQYFGPGTRLTVT.